Listed below are T cell receptor beta chains from one sample, sequenced in a study of blood T cell repertoires in COVID-19. Clones were sequenced by immunoSEQ multiplex PCR, and TCRdb holds only the in-frame ones, with some missing. The repertoire has a few hundred thousand clones, over 75% of them found once; the top ten carry roughly 1.9%. Material for sequencing was peripheral blood. The receptor set was obtained from a man aged 25 to 45 who had recovered from COVID-19. Each CDR3 is given with its conserved first and last residue. D genes are given only for firm matches. Only some rows state a clone size, as once, few, many or a class for expanded clones.

d_gene	j_gene	len	v_gene	abundance	CDR3nt	CDR3aa
NA	TRBJ2-3	16	TRBV12-5	once	TGTGCTAGTGGTTTGGGGTCGTCTAGCGGCACAGATACGCAGTATTTT	CASGLGSSSGTDTQYF
NA	TRBJ1-3	14	TRBV11-2	NA	TGTGCCAGTCAGGAAACGTTCTCTGGAAACACCATATATTTT	CASQETFSGNTIYF
TRBD1	TRBJ2-2	15	TRBV24-1	NA	TGTGCCACCAGTGACTCGACAGGGCACACCGGGGAGCTGTTTTTT	CATSDSTGHTGELFF
NA	TRBJ2-1	15	TRBV15	NA	TGTGCCACCAGCAGGGACTACACCTCCTACAATGAGCAGTTCTTC	CATSRDYTSYNEQFF
NA	TRBJ1-2	14	TRBV4-1	NA	TGCGCCAGCAGCCGGTACAGGGAACTCTATGGCTACACCTTC	CASSRYRELYGYTF
NA	TRBJ2-3	15	TRBV5-4	NA	TGTGCCAGCAGCTCCCGTAGCGGTGACACAGATACGCAGTATTTT	CASSSRSGDTDTQYF
NA	TRBJ2-7	15	TRBV5-1	NA	TGCGCCAGCAGCTTTCAGGTTCCCGGCTCCTACGAGCAGTACTTC	CASSFQVPGSYEQYF
NA	TRBJ1-6	16	TRBV4-1	once	TGCGCCAGCAGCCAAGATCATAGCTCCTATAATTCACCCCTCCACTTT	CASSQDHSSYNSPLHF
TRBD2	TRBJ2-3	14	TRBV2	NA	TGTGCCAGCATCGAGCGGGGCCTCACAGATACGCAGTATTTT	CASIERGLTDTQYF
NA	TRBJ2-2	14	TRBV5-4	NA	TGTGCCAGCAGCTCTCCAGGAGGGCACGGGGAGCTGTTTTTT	CASSSPGGHGELFF
NA	TRBJ1-3	14	TRBV10-3	NA	TGTGCCATCAGTGCCGCGGACTCTGGAAACACCATATATTTT	CAISAADSGNTIYF
TRBD1	TRBJ1-1	14	TRBV19	NA	TGTGCCAGTAGGAGGACAGGGCTGAACACTGAAGCTTTCTTT	CASRRTGLNTEAFF
TRBD1	TRBJ1-5	14	TRBV27	NA	TGTGCCAGCAGTTCCGGGACAGGGTCCCAGCCCCAGCATTTT	CASSSGTGSQPQHF
TRBD1	TRBJ2-3	14	TRBV7-9	NA	TGTGCCAGCAGCCCAGGGACAGGGGGAGATACGCAGTATTTT	CASSPGTGGDTQYF
TRBD1	TRBJ1-1	15	TRBV25-1	NA	TGTGCCAGCAGTGAATCAGAAGGGGGCGGCACTGAAGCTTTCTTT	CASSESEGGGTEAFF
NA	TRBJ2-5	15	TRBV7-3	NA	TGTGCCAGCAGCATCCGAGCGGGCGGACAAGAGACCCAGTACTTC	CASSIRAGGQETQYF
TRBD1	TRBJ1-1	16	TRBV5-4	NA	TGTGCCAGCAGCACGAATATACAGGGGGCGAGGAATGAAGCTTTCTTT	CASSTNIQGARNEAFF
NA	TRBJ2-2	16	TRBV9	once	TGTGCCAGCAGCATAAGACGGACAGCCAACACCGGGGAGCTGTTTTTT	CASSIRRTANTGELFF
NA	TRBJ1-4	14	TRBV28	NA	TGTGCCAGCAGCCCTGGACAATCTAGTGAAAAACTGTTTTTT	CASSPGQSSEKLFF
NA	TRBJ1-4	12	TRBV19	once	TGTGCCAGTAGCCCCGGCGGGGAAAAACTGTTTTTT	CASSPGGEKLFF
NA	TRBJ2-1	11	TRBV5-1	few	TGCGCCAGCAGCCCCTCCAATGAGCAGTTCTTC	CASSPSNEQFF
NA	TRBJ2-1	14	TRBV5-8	NA	TGTGCCAGCGGCGACAGTACCTCCTACAATGAGCAGTTCTTC	CASGDSTSYNEQFF